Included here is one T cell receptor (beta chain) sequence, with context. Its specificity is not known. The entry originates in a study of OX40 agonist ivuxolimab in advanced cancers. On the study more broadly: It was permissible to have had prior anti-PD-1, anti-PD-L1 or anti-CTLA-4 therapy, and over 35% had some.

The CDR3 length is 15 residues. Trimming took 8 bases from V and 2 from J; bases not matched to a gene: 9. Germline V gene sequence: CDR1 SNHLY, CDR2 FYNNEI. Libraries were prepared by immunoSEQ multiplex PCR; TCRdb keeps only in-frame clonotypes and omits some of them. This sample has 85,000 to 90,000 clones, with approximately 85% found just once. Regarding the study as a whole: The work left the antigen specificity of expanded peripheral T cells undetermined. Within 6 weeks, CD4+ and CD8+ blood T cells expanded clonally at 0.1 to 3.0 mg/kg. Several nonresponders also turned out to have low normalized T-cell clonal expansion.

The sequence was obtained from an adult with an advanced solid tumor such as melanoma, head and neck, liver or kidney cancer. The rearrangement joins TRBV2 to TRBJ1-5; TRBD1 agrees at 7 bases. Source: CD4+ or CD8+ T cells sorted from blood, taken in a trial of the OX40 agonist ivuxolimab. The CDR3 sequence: CASRLTGAGNQPQHF. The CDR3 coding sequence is TGTGCCAGCCGCCTTACAGGGGCCGGCAATCAGCCCCAGCATTTT.